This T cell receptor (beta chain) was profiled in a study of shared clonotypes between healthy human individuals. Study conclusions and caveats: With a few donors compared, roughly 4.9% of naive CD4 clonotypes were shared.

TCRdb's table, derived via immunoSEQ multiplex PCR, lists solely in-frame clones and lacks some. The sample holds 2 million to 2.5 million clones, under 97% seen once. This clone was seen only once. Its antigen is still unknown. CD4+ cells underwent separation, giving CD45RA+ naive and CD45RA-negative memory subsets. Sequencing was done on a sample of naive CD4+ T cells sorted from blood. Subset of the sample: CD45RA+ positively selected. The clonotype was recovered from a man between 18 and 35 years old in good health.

The DNA of the CDR3 is TGTGCCAGCAAGAGGGGCACGACAGGTTACGCTAACTATGGCTACACCTTC. It codes for CASKRGTTGYANYGYTF. The V call is TRBV27, the J call TRBJ1-2; possibly TRBD1 for D (6 bases). The CDR3 runs to 17 residues. V was clipped by 7 bases and J by 0 bases, with 21 bases between them. Germline assignment: CDR1 MNHEY and CDR2 SMNVEV (reference sequence).